This is a list of T cell receptor beta chains from one sample in a study of blood T cell repertoires in COVID-19. TCRdb's table, derived via immunoSEQ multiplex PCR, lists solely in-frame clones and lacks some. The sample lists about 310,000 clones, more than 75% occurring once. Sequenced sample: peripheral blood. These receptors were taken from a man in his fifties with active or convalescent COVID-19. CDR3s include the opening cysteine and the closing phenylalanine or tryptophan. A D gene is named only where the DNA matches it firmly. Clone size appears in some rows only: once, few, many, or a class for an expanded clone.

D: -
J: TRBJ2-3
V: TRBV12-3/TRBV12-4
size: -
DNA: TGTGCCAGCAGCGGTCTGAGCACAGATACGCAGTATTTT
CDR3: CASSGLSTDTQYF

D: TRBD1
J: TRBJ1-2
V: TRBV4-3
size: few
DNA: TGCGCCAGCAGCCAACAGGGGGTCTATGGCTACACCTTC
CDR3: CASSQQGVYGYTF

D: -
J: TRBJ2-5
V: TRBV20-1
size: -
DNA: TGCAGTGCTGACACCCAAGAGACCCAGTACTTC
CDR3: CSADTQETQYF

D: -
J: TRBJ2-3
V: TRBV12-2
size: -
DNA: TGTGCAAGTCGCCTCCTACTCAGGGGCATAGGGAGCACAGATACGCAGTATTTT
CDR3: CASRLLLRGIGSTDTQYF

D: -
J: TRBJ1-4
V: TRBV5-6
size: once
DNA: TGTGCCAGCAGCCTAGGGAAGGGAGCCATCGAAAAACTGTTTTTT
CDR3: CASSLGKGAIEKLFF

D: TRBD1
J: TRBJ1-6
V: TRBV28
size: -
DNA: TGTGCCAGCAGTCTCTCCGGGGACAGGGGGCGGGAAGGGAATTCACCCCTCCACTTT
CDR3: CASSLSGDRGREGNSPLHF

D: -
J: TRBJ2-7
V: TRBV6-6
size: -
DNA: TGTGCCAGCAGTCCACTGGGAGACTACGAGCAGTACTTC
CDR3: CASSPLGDYEQYF

D: TRBD1
J: TRBJ1-5
V: TRBV18
size: -
DNA: TGTGCCAGCTCACCACCGGGACAGGGGGCGCGGCAGCCCCAGCATTTT
CDR3: CASSPPGQGARQPQHF

D: -
J: TRBJ1-5
V: TRBV18
size: -
DNA: TGTGCCAGCTCACCGGGGGGGGGCAATCAGCCCCAGCATTTT
CDR3: CASSPGGGNQPQHF

D: TRBD2
J: TRBJ2-5
V: TRBV2
size: -
DNA: TGTGCCAGCGGGACTAGCGGGGTCCAAGAGACCCAGTACTTC
CDR3: CASGTSGVQETQYF